One sample yielded the 6 T cell receptor beta chains listed below, sequenced in a study of blood T cell repertoires in COVID-19. Generated by immunoSEQ multiplex PCR, the TCRdb table keeps only in-frame clones and is missing some. Of 220,000 or so clones listed, about 90% are singletons. Sequencing was performed on PBMCs or T cells enriched from blood (not recorded which). The origin of the receptors is a man aged 25 to 40 who had been exposed to COVID-19.

The table lists this clone with a count of one. V gene TRBV7-2 combines with J gene TRBJ2-3; TRBD2 matches at 8 bases. The trim removed 5 bases at V and 0 bases at J, leaving 7 bases unmatched. Germline V gene data show CDR1 as SGHTA and CDR2 as FQGNSA. CDR3 length equals 16 residues. The CDR3 nucleotides read TGTGCCAGCAGCCGGAACCGGGGGGGGAGCACAGATACGCAGTATTTT. Its protein is CASSRNRGGSTDTQYF.

The V and J genes are TRBV5-4 and TRBJ2-1, with no clear D. The CDR3 runs to 11 residues. In germline, CDR1 is SGHNT, CDR2 YYREEE (reference sequence). The V and J ends lost 2 bases and 5 bases respectively, with 2 bases between them. In nucleotides, the CDR3 is TGTGCCAGCAGCTTTAACAATGAGCAGTTCTTC. The encoded protein is CASSFNNEQFF.

The chain is built from TRBV29-1 and TRBJ1-5; possible D gene TRBD1, 5 bases. The germline CDR1 and CDR2 sequences are SQVTM and ANQGSEA. CDR3 length equals 12 residues. V was cut by 5 bases and J by 7 bases, with 12 bases left in between. This CDR3 is CSVRAGNQPQHF. The CDR3 DNA reads as TGCAGCGTTCGGGCAGGGAACCAGCCCCAGCATTTT.

The chain recombines TRBV10-3 with TRBJ2-1; 8 bases align to TRBD2. Losses at the gene ends were 6 bases for V and 6 bases for J; bases not matched to a gene: 7. CDR1 is ENHRY, CDR2 SYGVKD, per germline. The CDR3 extends over 14 amino acids. CDR3 DNA: TGTGCCATCAGACCCAACGGGGGGGGCAATGAGCAGTTCTTC. Encoded protein: CAIRPNGGGNEQFF.

V is TRBV5-1 and J is TRBJ2-1; 10 nucleotides agree with TRBD1. The germline CDR1 and CDR2 sequences are SGHRS and YFSETQ. The CDR3 covers 15 residues. Germline trimming cut 6 bases from V and 3 bases from J; bases unmatched to any gene: 6. CDR3 residues: CASTDRDRGYNEQFF. CDR3 bases: TGCGCCAGCACCGACCGGGACAGGGGCTACAATGAGCAGTTCTTC.

The chain is built from TRBV5-1 and TRBJ2-1; 7 bases match TRBD2. V trimming: 0 bases; J trimming: 10 bases; junction bases outside the gene matches: 7. Per germline, CDR1 SGHRS and CDR2 YFSETQ. This CDR3 region has 14 residues. For the CDR3, the DNA is TGCGCCAGCAGCTTGGCCGTAGGGGAGGGGGAGCAGTTCTTC. Its translation: CASSLAVGEGEQFF. The entire variable domain, with the rest obtained from reference TRBV5-1 and TRBJ2-1, is as follows: KAGVTQTPRYLIKTRGQQVTLSCSPISGHRSVSWYQQTPGQGLQFLFEYFSETQRNKGNFPGRFSGRQFSNSRSEMNVSTLELGDSALYLCASSLAVGEGEQFFGPGTRLTVL.